This T cell receptor beta chain was sequenced for a study of Ad26.COV2.S vaccination and SARS-CoV-2 variants. Sequencing used immunoSEQ multiplex PCR; TCRdb keeps in-frame clones, though not all of them. Here the sample spans 440,000 or so clones, less than 95% being singletons. Treatment denoted: roughly 19 received Ad26.COV2.S at low or high dose, single or two shots; 5 received placebo; per-sample allocation not given. Sample collection was performed on day 63 after the first vaccine or placebo injection. A Boston adult aged 18-55 years was the donor. The CDR3 sequence is 13 residues long. V shed 3 bases and J shed 2 bases, with 10 bases lying between them. Germline CDR1 GTSNPN, CDR2 SVGIG (reference sequence).

This sequence was found in a person between 18 and 65 years old who received the Ad26.COV2.S COVID-19 vaccine or a placebo. The sample in question was peripheral blood, obtained in a trial of Ad26.COV2.S vaccine versus placebo. The chain recombines TRBV30 with TRBJ1-2; D ambiguous. The CDR3 loop reads CAWSSQQNYGYTF. CDR3 nucleotide sequence: TGTGCCTGGAGCTCACAGCAGAACTATGGCTACACCTTC.